One sample yielded the 13 T cell receptor beta chains listed below, sequenced in a study of T cell repertoires in cytomegalovirus infection. TCRdb processed the reads anew with MiXCR; each CDR3 protein has one entry. The sample includes some 200,000 distinct CDR3 sequences, roughly 9.8% of them seen just once. The specimen sequenced was PBMCs. The receptors were sampled from a human donor in good health (CMV status not recorded). Some clones in this sample may be carry-over from other donors' samples.

This clonotype was detected only a few times. This chain links TRBV28 with TRBJ1-1; D is uncertain. Germline V gene sequence: CDR1 MDHEN, CDR2 SYDVKM. The ends were cut back, 8 bases at V and 1 base at J, with 11 bases in the middle. The CDR3 contains 13 residues. The CDR3 coding sequence is TGTGCCAGCGCCTCAATAGGGAACACTGAAGCTTTCTTT. Translating it yields CASASIGNTEAFF.

This clonotype showed up many times. This chain joins TRBV10-1 and TRBJ2-1; no firm D call. Trimming cost V 2 bases and J 8 bases, with 13 bases left between them. The CDR3 runs 14 residues. Germline V gene sequence: CDR1 WNHNN, CDR2 SYGVQD (reference sequence). The CDR3 is CASSERSEKDEQFF. The DNA for the CDR3 is TGCGCCAGCAGTGAGCGATCGGAAAAAGATGAGCAGTTCTTC.

The chain is built from TRBV9 and TRBJ1-1; D is ambiguous. This CDR3 contains 14 residues. CDR1 is SGDLS and CDR2 is YYNGEE in the germline V gene. The V gene lost 0 bases and the J gene lost 0 bases, with 6 bases spanning the gap. The CDR3: CASSVGNLNTEAFF. The CDR3 nucleotides are TGTGCCAGCAGCGTAGGGAATTTGAACACTGAAGCTTTCTTT.

This clonotype was counted ten times or more. The chain is built from TRBV7-2 and TRBJ2-7, with D tentatively TRBD2 (6 bases). CDR1 and CDR2 from the germline V gene are SGHTA and FQGNSA. The CDR3 is 15 residues long. The V end was cut by 4 bases, the J end by 4 bases, with 17 bases between. This CDR3 is CASSSRVSGSYEQYF. The CDR3 region has the DNA TGTGCCAGCAGCTCCAGGGTTAGCGGTAGTTACGAGCAGTACTTC.

This clonotype was counted ten times or more. V and J are TRBV7-2 and TRBJ1-1, with TRBD1 as a possible D gene (5 bases). Deletions cut 4 bases from V and 11 bases from J, with 20 bases between. The CDR3 is 14 amino acids. Germline V lookup: CDR1 SGHTA, CDR2 FQGNSA. CDR3 coding DNA: TGTGCCAGCAGCTCGACAGAAATCCGGTTGGGGGCTTTCTTT. This sequence encodes CASSSTEIRLGAFF.

V is TRBV28 and J is TRBJ1-2; tentatively, D is TRBD1 (5 bases). The V gene lost 3 bases and the J gene lost 2 bases, with 7 bases spanning the gap. The CDR3 length is 13 residues. Germline lookup yields CDR1 MDHEN and CDR2 SYDVKM. The CDR3 DNA is TGTGCCAGCAGTTTGACAGTGAACTATGGCTACACCTTC. Residues: CASSLTVNYGYTF.

There are many counts of this clonotype. The chain combines TRBV28 with TRBJ2-1; 11 nucleotides line up with TRBD2. Looked up from germline, CDR1 is MDHEN and CDR2 is SYDVKM. V lost 7 bases to trimming and J lost 7 bases; unmatched junction nucleotides: 9. CDR3 length: 15 residues. This CDR3 reads CASKFSGGDLNEQFF. The CDR3, as DNA: TGTGCCAGCAAGTTTAGCGGGGGGGATCTAAATGAGCAGTTCTTC.

This chain joins TRBV7-3 and TRBJ2-2, with TRBD2 matching 7 bases. The CDR3 has 14 amino acids. CDR1 and CDR2 (germline): SGHTA, FQGTGA. Germline trimming cut 1 base from V and 10 bases from J; bases unmatched to any gene: 6. DNA for the CDR3: TGTGCCAGCAGCTTAAAATGGGGAGGGGCGGAGCTGTTTTTT. Translating gives CASSLKWGGAELFF.

A few counts support this clonotype. The chain is built from TRBV5-1 and TRBJ2-6; maybe TRBD1 (6 bases). There are 15 residues in the CDR3. Germline loops: CDR1 SGHRS, CDR2 YFSETQ. The V end was cut by 7 bases, the J end by 0 bases, with 11 bases between. This CDR3 reads CASRDTRSGANVLTF. The DNA for the CDR3 is TGCGCCAGCCGGGACACACGCTCTGGGGCCAACGTCCTGACTTTC.

This clonotype appeared a few times. V gene TRBV19 combines with J gene TRBJ1-5; the match to TRBD1 covers 11 bases. The V gene's germline CDR1 is LNHDA and CDR2 SQIVND (reference sequence). The CDR3 is 16 residues long. With V trimmed by 7 bases and J by 4 bases, 9 bases remained unmatched. The CDR3 loop is CASKGTGGIRNQPQHF. The CDR3 DNA sequence: TGTGCCAGTAAGGGGACAGGGGGAATTCGAAATCAGCCCCAGCATTTT.

This clonotype was seen just once. Being one base from a much bigger clone, this may be a read error. V gene TRBV10-3 combines with J gene TRBJ1-5; TRBD1 is a possible D gene (6 bases). CDR3 length: 15 residues. Per germline, CDR1 ENHRY and CDR2 SYGVKD. The CDR3 coding sequence is TGTGCCATCAGTGCCGACAGGCCTAACAATCAGCCCCAGCTTTTT. Protein sequence: CAISADRPNNQPQLF.

The chain has TRBV20-1 and TRBJ2-1; TRBD2 matches at 7 bases. This CDR3 has 15 amino acids. V lost 3 bases and J lost 10; bases outside the gene matches: 15. Germline CDR1 is DFQATT and CDR2 is SNEGSKA (reference sequence). The CDR3 DNA follows: TGCAGTGCTAGCCCCTTGAGGGAGGGCCTTGGAGAGCAGTTCTTC. Translation: CSASPLREGLGEQFF.

This clonotype appeared many times. CDR3 DNA: TGTGCCAGCAGTCGGCTACTAGACTCCTACAATGAGCAGTTCTTC. Protein sequence: CASSRLLDSYNEQFF. This chain connects TRBV7-2 to TRBJ2-1, with D maybe TRBD2 (5 bases). Trimming left V 6 bases short and J 0 bases short, with 12 bases between. Germline loops: CDR1 SGHTA, CDR2 FQGNSA. The CDR3 length is 15 residues.